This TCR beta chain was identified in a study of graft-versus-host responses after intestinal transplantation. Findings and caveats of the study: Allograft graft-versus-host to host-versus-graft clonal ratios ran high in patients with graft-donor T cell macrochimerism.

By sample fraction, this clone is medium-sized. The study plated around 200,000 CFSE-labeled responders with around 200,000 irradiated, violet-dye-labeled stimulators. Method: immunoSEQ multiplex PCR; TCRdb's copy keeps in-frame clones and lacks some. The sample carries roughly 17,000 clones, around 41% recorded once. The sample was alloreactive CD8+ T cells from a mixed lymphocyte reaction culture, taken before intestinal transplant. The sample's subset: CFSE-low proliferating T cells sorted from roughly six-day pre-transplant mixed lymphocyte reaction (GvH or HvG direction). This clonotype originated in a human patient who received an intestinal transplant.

CDR3 bases: TGCGCCAGCAGCCTTATCGGTGGGAACACTGAAGCTTTCTTT. Translating gives CASSLIGGNTEAFF. The chain recombines TRBV5-1 with TRBJ1-1; no reliable D call. This CDR3 is 14 amino acids long. The germline V gene encodes CDR1 SGHRS and CDR2 YFSETQ. Trimming stripped 4 bases from V and 1 base from J, with 11 bases between.